This TCR beta chain was recorded in a study of PD-L1 blockade in urothelial cancer. Study background: Patients initiated atezolizumab around 2014 at 1,200 mg intravenously every 3 weeks.

Stated time point: pretreatment peripheral blood. The patients had locally advanced or metastatic urothelial carcinoma. Each patient gave between 1 and 8 samples, pretreatment and on-treatment. This clone was seen a few times. The antigen is not known. Whole-study results and caveats: A pretreatment blood TCR clonality that fell below the median predicted better progression-free and overall survival.

Sequencing was performed with immunoSEQ multiplex PCR; in TCRdb, only in-frame clones are kept and a portion is missing. The profile shows roughly 63,000 clones, around 81% of them singletons. Sequencing used PBMCs, obtained around atezolizumab (anti-PD-L1) treatment. This receptor was taken from a man in his sixties or seventies with urothelial cancer.

CDR3 sequence reads: CASSPSGGALFEQFF. CDR3 nucleotides: TGTGCCAGCAGCCCTAGCGGGGGGGCCTTGTTTGAGCAGTTCTTC. The chain joins TRBV14 to TRBJ2-1, with 12 bases aligning to TRBD2. This CDR3 comprises 15 residues. The trim removed 4 bases at V and 9 bases at J, leaving 7 bases unmatched. CDR1 SGHDN and CDR2 FVKESK come from the germline V gene.